Following are 6 T cell receptor beta chains from one sample sequenced in a study of PD-1 blockade in classical Hodgkin lymphoma. Profiled with immunoSEQ multiplex PCR; TCRdb holds only in-frame clones, not every one. The table has more than 30,000 clones, around 76% seen once. With no exception, relapse followed autologous stem cell transplantation in all patients, and brentuximab vedotin exposure varied. The starting material was peripheral blood mononuclear cells (PBMCs), obtained before the second cycle of nivolumab. The receptors derive from a human donor with classical Hodgkin lymphoma.

The V and J genes are TRBV20-1 and TRBJ2-1; D unresolved. This CDR3 contains 11 residues. Germline assignment: CDR1 DFQATT and CDR2 SNEGSKA (reference sequence). The V end was cut by 2 bases, the J end by 7 bases, with 6 bases between. CDR3 region: CSARSDNEQFF. CDR3 DNA: TGCAGTGCTAGAAGCGATAATGAGCAGTTCTTC.

This sequence joins TRBV6-6 and TRBJ1-4; a weak D match, TRBD1 (6 bases). V was trimmed by 6 bases and J by 5 bases, leaving 13 bases between them. CDR3 size: 14 residues. Germline-derived CDR1 and CDR2 are MNHNY and SVGAGI (reference sequence). This CDR3 is CASSYIGQNEKLFF. The CDR3, as DNA: TGTGCCAGCAGCTACATTGGACAGAATGAAAAACTGTTTTTT.

Only a few counts were recorded for this clone. The genes are TRBV18 and TRBJ2-5, with D unresolved. The ends were cut back, 5 bases at V and 4 bases at J, with 2 bases in the middle. Germline-derived CDR1 and CDR2 are KGHSH and LQKENI. The CDR3 contains 10 residues. The CDR3 loop is CASSGETQYF. CDR3 nucleotide sequence: TGTGCCAGCTCAGGAGAGACCCAGTACTTC.

This clone was counted between two and nine times. The chain recombines TRBV5-1 with TRBJ2-3, with TRBD1 matching 8 bases. The CDR3 runs 14 residues. Germline CDR1 and CDR2: SGHRS and YFSETQ. J lost 4 bases, V lost 0 bases, and 1 base had no gene match. For the CDR3, the DNA is TGCGCCAGCAGCTTGGGACAGGGGCCAGATACGCAGTATTTT. Its translation: CASSLGQGPDTQYF.

V is TRBV7-2 and J is TRBJ2-5; TRBD2 agrees at 10 bases. The CDR3 length is 16 residues. J was trimmed by 4 bases and V by 3 bases; bases with no gene match: 8. Per germline, CDR1 SGHTA and CDR2 FQGNSA. The CDR3 sequence is CASSFIAGGFRETQYF. CDR3 DNA sequence: TGTGCCAGCAGCTTTATAGCGGGGGGCTTCAGAGAGACCCAGTACTTC.

This clone was counted a few times. The chain recombines TRBV5-4 with TRBJ1-1, with a tentative D call TRBD1 (5 bases). CDR3 length: 13 amino acids. V was pared by 4 bases and J by 4 bases, with 11 bases between. Germline V gives CDR1 SGHNT, CDR2 YYREEE (reference sequence). The DNA of the CDR3 is TGTGCCAGCAGCCAGGACATGGCCACTGAAGCTTTCTTT. This gives the protein CASSQDMATEAFF.